This T cell receptor beta chain was sequenced in a study of T-cell memory formation after mild COVID-19. Study-wide background: The study found TCR clusters largely donor specific. Findings and limits, study-wide: Prior to infection, memory already included some responding clones, suggesting cross-reactive memory joined. Clones that shrank (day 15 to 85) were balanced CD4/CD8, whereas later expanders leaned CD4+.

TCRdb used MiXCR to reprocess the 5' RACE reads, holding one entry per CDR3 protein. The repertoire includes hundreds of thousands of distinct CDR3 sequences, less than 25% of them detected once, and around 12% sits in the top ten. The CDR3 is made up of 13 amino acids. The V gene lost 5 bases and the J gene lost 3 bases, with 8 bases spanning the gap. This clonotype was counted between two and nine times. Its antigen is undetermined. V gene TRBV12-3 or TRBV12-4 combines with J gene TRBJ1-5; D gene unclear. This TCR was recovered from an adult woman who had mild COVID-19 (a few samples of this study predate the infection). Cell type and time point are not known. Sequenced: PBMCs or a T cell subset sorted from them (not recorded which). This chain's CDR3 is CASSLRTNQPQHF. CDR3 nucleotides: TGTGCCAGCAGTCTCCGAACCAATCAGCCCCAGCATTTT.